One sample yielded the 31 T cell receptor beta chains listed below, sequenced in a study of somatic mutations in cytotoxic T cells in rheumatoid arthritis. Profiling relied on immunoSEQ multiplex PCR, and the TCRdb table lists in-frame clones only, not all of them. This sample has 6,800 or so clones; over 70% occur once, and the top ten carry more than 15%. The sequenced material came from CD8+ T cells sorted from blood. Receptor source: an adult with rheumatoid arthritis.

This chain uses TRBV21-1 with TRBJ2-1; the table's TRBD2 call for D was not verified on the DNA. TRBV21-1 is recorded as a pseudogene. This CDR3 spans 17 amino acids. CDR3 DNA sequence: TGTGCCAGCAGCTCAAGACTAGCGGGGGCTCTCTACAATGAGCAGTTCTTC. This sequence encodes CASSSRLAGALYNEQFF.

The chain carries TRBV28 and TRBJ2-3; D is tentatively TRBD1 or TRBD2 (5 bases each). Germline assignment: CDR1 MDHEN and CDR2 SYDVKM. The CDR3 is made up of 16 amino acids. V lost 5 bases and J lost 1, with 16 bases in between. The CDR3 DNA sequence: TGTGCCAGCAGTCGCCTGCGGCAGGGAGGCACAGATACGCAGTATTTT. Amino acids: CASSRLRQGGTDTQYF.

This clone occurred a few times. The chain combines TRBV28 with TRBJ1-4, with D unclear. V shed 3 bases and J shed 6 bases, with 8 bases lying between them. The germline gives CDR1 MDHEN, CDR2 SYDVKM. The CDR3 totals 13 residues. The CDR3 DNA follows: TGTGCCAGCAGTTTCGGGGTGGATGAAAAACTGTTTTTT. Its translation is CASSFGVDEKLFF.

The chain has TRBV6-6 and TRBJ1-5; D is uncertain. Trimming left V 5 bases short and J 8 bases short, with 7 bases between. This CDR3 spans 11 amino acids. Germline lookup yields CDR1 MNHNY and CDR2 SVGAGI (reference sequence). The CDR3 sequence is CASSETEPQHF. The CDR3 region has the DNA TGTGCCAGCAGTGAGACTGAGCCCCAGCATTTT.

The gene calls are TRBV5-1 and TRBJ2-3; tentative D call: TRBD2 (6 bases). Germline loops: CDR1 SGHRS, CDR2 YFSETQ. Trimming took off 2 bases at V and 1 base at J, with 8 bases between the two ends. This CDR3 is 14 amino acids long. CDR3 coding DNA: TGCGCCAGCAGCTTTAAGCGGGGCACAGATACGCAGTATTTT. It is translated as CASSFKRGTDTQYF.

V and J are TRBV27 and TRBJ2-4; possibly TRBD1 for D (6 bases). The CDR3 runs 14 residues. Trimming removed 5 bases from V and 5 bases from J, with 13 bases in between. Germline V gene lookup returns CDR1 MNHEY and CDR2 SMNVEV (reference sequence). The CDR3 sequence: CASSPRDNQNIQYF. For the CDR3, the DNA is TGTGCCAGCAGTCCCCGGGACAACCAAAACATTCAGTACTTC.

This clone qualifies as medium-sized (0.01 to 0.1%). The CDR3 loop is CAMSLGNEQFF. The CDR3 DNA reads TGTGCCATGTCTCTCGGCAATGAGCAGTTCTTC. V usage is TRBV10-3 and J usage is TRBJ2-1; no reliable D call. CDR1 is ENHRY, CDR2 SYGVKD, per germline. The CDR3 length is 11 residues. Between the trimmed V and J ends, which lost 9 bases and 6 bases, there was a span of 9 bases.

The V call is TRBV27, the J call TRBJ2-1, with D possibly matching TRBD1 (5 bases). Germline-derived CDR1 and CDR2 are MNHEY and SMNVEV (reference sequence). This CDR3 has 17 amino acids. The germline V and J ends were trimmed by 0 bases and 1 base, with 13 bases remaining between them. In DNA form, the CDR3 reads TGTGCCAGCAGTTTATCGTACCTCCCAGGGTCCTACAATGAGCAGTTCTTC. Protein: CASSLSYLPGSYNEQFF.

The gene calls are TRBV29-1 and TRBJ2-1, with D possibly TRBD2 on 6 matching bases. CDR1 is SQVTM and CDR2 is ANQGSEA in the germline V gene. The ends were cut back, 5 bases at V and 1 base at J, with 18 bases in the middle. This CDR3 has 16 residues. CDR3 sequence: CSVSANLATSYNEQFF. CDR3 DNA sequence: TGCAGCGTTTCAGCCAACCTAGCGACGTCCTACAATGAGCAGTTCTTC.

The genes are TRBV15 and TRBJ2-2; D remains ambiguous. Germline lookup yields CDR1 LNHNV and CDR2 YYDKDF (reference sequence). This CDR3 region has 16 residues. V dropped 0 bases and J dropped 0 bases, with 8 bases sitting between them. CDR3 protein: CATSRDVGSNTGELFF. The CDR3 DNA reads TGTGCCACCAGCAGAGATGTTGGGTCGAACACCGGGGAGCTGTTTTTT. The whole variable domain, remainder taken from reference TRBV15 and TRBJ2-2, is DAMVIQNPRYQVTQFGKPVTLSCSQTLNHNVMYWYQQKSSQAPKLLFHYYDKDFNNEADTPDNFQSRRPNTSFCFLDIRSPGLGDTAMYLCATSRDVGSNTGELFFGEGSRLTVL.

The chain couples TRBV6-5 to TRBJ1-1; D gene uncertain. Trimming took off 5 bases at V and 0 bases at J, with 7 bases between the two ends. Germline assignment: CDR1 MNHEY and CDR2 SVGAGI. The CDR3 runs 13 residues. The CDR3 reads CASSPSVNTEAFF. CDR3 nucleotides: TGTGCCAGCAGTCCGTCGGTGAACACTGAAGCTTTCTTT.

The chain combines TRBV30 with TRBJ2-3; no firm D call. V was pared by 1 base and J by 4 bases, with 3 bases between. The germline V gene encodes CDR1 GTSNPN and CDR2 SVGIG (reference sequence). This CDR3 region has 11 residues. The CDR3 sequence is CAWSAADTQYF. The CDR3, as DNA: TGTGCCTGGAGTGCTGCAGATACGCAGTATTTT.

Concerning this clone itself: As the CDR3 is not closed by the conserved phenylalanine or tryptophan, this likely results from a read error. The DNA is left out, because the CDR3 cannot be placed on it with certainty; the CDR3 is given as TCRdb lists it. V usage is TRBV6-4 and J usage is TRBJ1-6; no check of the table's D call, TRBD1, against the DNA was made. CDR1 and CDR2 from the germline V gene are MRHNA and SNTAGT. Counting both end residues, the CDR3 totals 12 amino acids. CDR3 sequence reads: CASSEPRDREVG.

This chain links TRBV7-6 with TRBJ1-3; weak D call: TRBD1 (5 bases). Germline loops: CDR1 SGHVS, CDR2 FNYEAQ. The CDR3 covers 15 residues. Trimming pared 5 bases from V and 0 bases from J, leaving 11 bases between. The CDR3 region has the DNA TGTGCCAGCAGCCCCCGGAGGGGCTCTGGAAACACCATATATTTT. It yields the protein CASSPRRGSGNTIYF.

The rearrangement links TRBV7-9 to TRBJ1-1; D is perhaps TRBD1 (5 bases). The germline V and J ends were trimmed by 4 bases and 8 bases, with 17 bases remaining between them. Germline CDR1 SEHNR, CDR2 FQNEAQ (reference sequence). The CDR3 covers 14 residues. CDR3 in DNA: TGTGCCAGCAGCTCCGAAAGATTGGGGCAAGAAGCTTTCTTT. This encodes CASSSERLGQEAFF.

The CDR3 loop reads CASSPWITGELFF. The CDR3, as DNA: TGTGCCAGCAGCCCCTGGATAACCGGGGAGCTGTTTTTT. The chain joins TRBV4-2 to TRBJ2-2; no reliable D call. Trimming took off 4 bases at V and 5 bases at J, with 8 bases between the two ends. The CDR3 extends over 13 amino acids. Germline-derived CDR1 and CDR2 are LGHNA and YNFKEQ.

The J gene is TRBJ1-4, the V gene TRBV6-5; D may be TRBD1 (5 bases). Germline V gives CDR1 MNHEY, CDR2 SVGAGI. This CDR3 comprises 15 residues. The V and J ends lost 0 bases and 1 base respectively, with 6 bases between them. DNA of the CDR3: TGTGCCAGCAGTTACTCCCAGGGAACTAATGAAAAACTGTTTTTT. This translates into CASSYSQGTNEKLFF.

This clone is deemed medium-sized. The chain is built from TRBV28 and TRBJ2-1; 15 nucleotides match TRBD2. Germline CDR1 reads MDHEN; CDR2 reads SYDVKM. V dropped 7 bases and J dropped 8; count of bases not matched to a gene: 15. CDR3 size: 18 residues. The CDR3 sequence is CASNWDGLAGGRGDEQFF. In DNA form, the CDR3 reads TGTGCCAGCAATTGGGACGGACTAGCGGGGGGGCGGGGTGATGAGCAGTTCTTC. Variable domain in full (rest from reference TRBV28 and TRBJ2-1): DVKVTQSSRYLVKRTGEKVFLECVQDMDHENMFWYRQDPGLGLRLIYFSYDVKMKEKGDIPEGYSVSREKKERFSLILESASTNQTSMYLCASNWDGLAGGRGDEQFFGPGTRLTVL.

V gene TRBV7-3 combines with J gene TRBJ2-1; TRBD2 matches at 9 bases. Germline CDR1 reads SGHTA; CDR2 reads FQGTGA. The V segment lost 5 bases and the J segment 7 bases; nucleotides outside the gene matches: 9. The CDR3 totals 15 residues. CDR3 DNA: TGTGCCAGCAGCGTTATAGCGGGGGCGGGAAATGAGCAGTTCTTC. This codes for CASSVIAGAGNEQFF.

This clone came up a few times. The chain recombines TRBV10-2 with TRBJ1-1; 8 positions agree with TRBD1. The V and J ends lost 6 bases and 0 bases, in that order; junction bases with no gene match: 0. Germline V lookup: CDR1 WSHSY, CDR2 SAAADI. The CDR3 contains 13 residues. The CDR3 DNA sequence: TGCGCCAGCAGGACAGGGGTGAACACTGAAGCTTTCTTT. Encoded protein: CASRTGVNTEAFF.

The CDR3 coding sequence is TGTGCCAGCAGCCCCGCCTTGGGACAGACGAACACCGGGGAGCTGTTTTTT. It translates to CASSPALGQTNTGELFF. The chain carries TRBV28 and TRBJ2-2, with 7 bases identical to TRBD1. This CDR3 is 17 amino acids long. Germline V gene lookup returns CDR1 MDHEN and CDR2 SYDVKM. The J segment lost 0 bases and the V segment lost 6 bases, leaving 10 bases of the junction unmatched.

This clone appeared a single time. The chain carries TRBV5-4 and TRBJ2-3, with 11 bases aligning to TRBD2. The CDR3 runs to 15 residues. V was clipped by 4 bases and J by 7 bases; unmatched bases: 8. Germline V gene lookup returns CDR1 SGHNT and CDR2 YYREEE (reference sequence). CDR3 loop: CASSGLAGGMNTQYF. In DNA, the CDR3 is TGTGCCAGCAGCGGGTTAGCGGGGGGGATGAATACGCAGTATTTT. Full variable domain (rest looked up from reference TRBV5-4 and TRBJ2-3): ETGVTQSPTHLIKTRGQQVTLRCSSQSGHNTVSWYQQALGQGPQFIFQYYREEENGRGNFPPRFSGLQFPNYSSELNVNALELDDSALYLCASSGLAGGMNTQYFGPGTRLTVL.

The chain joins TRBV30 to TRBJ2-7; a weak D match, TRBD2 (5 bases). Deletions cut 0 bases from V and 1 base from J, with 16 bases between. The CDR3 covers 16 residues. Germline V gene sequence: CDR1 GTSNPN, CDR2 SVGIG (reference sequence). The chain's CDR3 is CAWSVKSDGDSYEQYF. The CDR3 coding sequence is TGTGCCTGGAGTGTTAAGTCGGACGGGGATTCCTACGAGCAGTACTTC.

The CDR3 sequence: CASSVAGDNEQFF. The CDR3 bases are TGTGCCAGCAGCGTCGCTGGCGACAATGAGCAGTTCTTC. This chain links TRBV7-6 with TRBJ2-1; D gene ambiguous. The CDR3 length is 13 residues. Trimming took 5 bases from V and 5 from J, leaving 10 bases between them. Germline CDR1 SGHVS, CDR2 FNYEAQ.

Here the CDR3 reads CASRKGGVRTDTQYF. The CDR3 DNA sequence: TGTGCCAGCAGAAAAGGGGGGGTTCGCACAGATACGCAGTATTTT. The V call is TRBV6-1, the J call TRBJ2-3; maybe TRBD2 (7 bases). Germline V lookup: CDR1 MNHNS, CDR2 SASEGT. The CDR3 has 15 residues. The V gene lost 6 bases and the J gene lost 1 base, with 14 bases spanning the gap.

CDR3 sequence: CASSLGASGYNEQFF. The CDR3 region has the DNA TGTGCCAGCAGCTTAGGGGCTAGCGGGTACAATGAGCAGTTCTTC. The chain has TRBV7-2 and TRBJ2-1; TRBD2 matches at 8 bases. The CDR3 consists of 15 residues. Germline-derived CDR1 and CDR2 are SGHTA and FQGNSA. Germline trimming cut 1 base from V and 4 bases from J; bases unmatched to any gene: 3.

V gene TRBV13 combines with J gene TRBJ2-5; a possible D gene is TRBD1 (6 bases). The better agreement between TRBJ2-7 and the DNA end casts doubt on the J call. This CDR3 comprises 15 residues. CDR1 is PRHDT, CDR2 FYEKMQ, per germline (reference sequence). Here the CDR3 reads CASSLAEDSSYEQYF. The CDR3 bases are TGTGCCAGCAGCTTAGCCGAGGACAGCTCCTACGAGCAGTACTTC.

The chain's CDR3 is CASSQPGLAGQSSYNEQFF. In DNA form, the CDR3 reads TGTGCCAGCAGCCAGCCAGGACTAGCGGGGCAGAGCTCCTACAATGAGCAGTTCTTC. The chain links TRBV7-6 to TRBJ2-1; TRBD2 aligns across 12 bases. The V gene's germline CDR1 is SGHVS and CDR2 FNYEAQ. The CDR3 has 19 residues. J lost 0 bases, V lost 5 bases, and 11 bases had no gene match.

V and J are TRBV5-4 and TRBJ2-1, with 8 bases identical to TRBD2. This CDR3 is built from 16 residues. Germline V CDR1 and CDR2: SGHNT, YYREEE (reference sequence). The J segment lost 4 bases and the V segment lost 5 bases, leaving 11 bases of the junction unmatched. CDR3 residues: CASRLAGGLPYNEQFF. The CDR3 region has the DNA TGTGCCAGCAGACTCGCGGGGGGCCTGCCGTACAATGAGCAGTTCTTC.

This clone appeared a few times. The chain couples TRBV4-3 to TRBJ2-7, with 7 bases aligning to TRBD2. CDR3 size: 14 residues. Germline V gene sequence: CDR1 LGHNA, CDR2 YSLEER. With V trimmed by 4 bases and J by 3 bases, 6 bases remained unmatched. CDR3 bases: TGCGCCAGCAGCCCGGTGCAGCGGGGCTACGAGCAGTACTTC. Protein sequence: CASSPVQRGYEQYF.

The chain employs TRBV7-6 and TRBJ1-2, with a tentative D call TRBD1 (5 bases). The CDR3 has 13 amino acids. Trimming removed 4 bases from V and 8 bases from J, with 14 bases in between. In germline, CDR1 is SGHVS, CDR2 FNYEAQ. Here the CDR3 DNA reads TGTGCCAGCAGCTCGTATGGCAGGGACGGCTACACCTTC. It is translated as CASSSYGRDGYTF.